This TCR beta chain was found in a study of Ad26.COV2.S vaccination and SARS-CoV-2 variants. Whole-study results and caveats: Analyses that measured TCR breadth and depth may have underestimated total T cell responses.

The CDR3 spans 15 residues. Between the trimmed V and J ends, which lost 4 bases and 0 bases, there was a span of 8 bases. Per germline, CDR1 SGHNT and CDR2 YYREEE (reference sequence). Data came from immunoSEQ multiplex PCR; TCRdb stores just in-frame clones and leaves some out. The sample holds under 550,000 clones; 90% are singletons and the top ten take about 12%. Treatment in this sample: around 19 received Ad26.COV2.S at low or high dose, single or two shots; about 5 received placebo; per-sample allocation not given. Specimen acquisition occurred on day 63 following the initial vaccine or placebo injection. Aged 18-55 years, donor was enrolled in Boston in 2020. Immunization relied on an Ad26 vector, which expressed Wuhan-strain SARS-CoV-2 spike. Of note for this clone: The antigen remains unidentified.

The TCR was taken from a person between 18 and 60 years old who received the Ad26.COV2.S COVID-19 vaccine or a placebo. The chain combines TRBV5-4 with TRBJ2-6, with D perhaps matching TRBD2 (6 bases). Source: peripheral blood, taken in a trial of Ad26.COV2.S vaccine versus placebo. The CDR3 protein is CASSGGNSGANVLTF. The CDR3 DNA sequence: TGTGCCAGCAGCGGAGGGAACTCTGGGGCCAACGTCCTGACTTTC. Drawing the rest from reference TRBV5-4 and TRBJ2-6, the complete variable domain is ETGVTQSPTHLIKTRGQQVTLRCSSQSGHNTVSWYQQALGQGPQFIFQYYREEENGRGNFPPRFSGLQFPNYSSELNVNALELDDSALYLCASSGGNSGANVLTFGAGSRLTVL.